One and the same sample provided the 21 T cell receptor beta chains below, sequenced in a study of T cell repertoires in cytomegalovirus infection. Using its own MiXCR run on the reads, TCRdb lists one record per CDR3 protein. The table lists some 700,000 distinct CDR3 sequences, under 40% of them singletons, with 2.5% to 3% in the top ten. Sequencing was carried out using PBMCs. The receptors originated from a human donor in good health (CMV status not recorded). Some clones in this sample may be carry-over from other donors' samples.

This clonotype was detected ten times or more. The chain carries TRBV11-2 and TRBJ1-1; D is possibly TRBD1 (6 bases). Per the germline V gene, CDR1 is SGHAT and CDR2 is FQNNGV. The germline V and J ends were trimmed by 5 bases and 5 bases, with 9 bases remaining between them. This CDR3 comprises 12 residues. The CDR3 DNA follows: TGTGCCAGCAGCGACAGGTGGACTGAAGCTTTCTTT. Amino acid sequence: CASSDRWTEAFF.

The table lists this clonotype with many counts. The J gene is TRBJ2-7, the V gene TRBV7-8, with D possibly matching TRBD1 (5 bases). Germline V gives CDR1 SGHVS, CDR2 FQNEAQ. V was clipped by 2 bases and J by 4 bases, with 12 bases between them. The CDR3 length is 14 residues. DNA of the CDR3: TGTGCCAGCAGCTTAAGTGACAGAAGTTACGAGCAGTACTTC. This sequence encodes CASSLSDRSYEQYF.

This clonotype showed up just a few times. The rearrangement joins TRBV5-8 to TRBJ1-2; D call uncertain. Trimming took 4 bases from V and 6 from J, leaving 13 bases between them. The CDR3 loop spans 13 amino acids. Germline V lookup: CDR1 SGHTS, CDR2 YDEGEE. The CDR3 sequence is CASSLQEIDGYTF. For the CDR3, the DNA is TGTGCCAGCAGCCTTCAGGAAATCGATGGCTACACCTTC.

V usage is TRBV12-3 or TRBV12-4 and J usage is TRBJ2-3, with TRBD2 as a possible D gene (6 bases). Trimming pared 8 bases from V and 3 bases from J, leaving 15 bases between. The CDR3 is 14 residues long. DNA for the CDR3: TGTGCCAGCCTCAAGCTAGCGTATACAGATACGCAGTATTTT. This translates into CASLKLAYTDTQYF.

The chain carries TRBV7-2 and TRBJ2-7; tentative D call: TRBD1 (5 bases). Germline V CDR1 and CDR2: SGHTA, FQGNSA. The V end lost 7 bases, the J end lost 1 base, and 11 bases lay between the germline ends. This CDR3 has 13 residues. In DNA, the CDR3 is TGTGCCAGCATCTTCAGGGTGTCCTACGAGCAGTACTTC. It is translated as CASIFRVSYEQYF. The whole variable domain, filled in from reference TRBV7-2 and TRBJ2-7, reads GAGVSQSPSNKVTEKGKDVELRCDPISGHTALYWYRQSLGQGLEFLIYFQGNSAPDKSGLPSDRFSAERTGGSVSTLTIQRTQQEDSAVYLCASIFRVSYEQYFGPGTRLTVT.

In its sample, this clonotype was seen many times. V is TRBV7-6 and J is TRBJ2-7, with 13 bases aligning to TRBD2. The length of the CDR3 is 16 residues. Germline V gene data show CDR1 as SGHVS and CDR2 as FNYEAQ. Trimming at V came to 4 bases and at J to 2 bases, leaving 5 bases not matched to a gene. This chain's CDR3 is CASSSGLAGKTYEQYF. DNA for the CDR3: TGTGCCAGCAGCTCGGGACTAGCGGGAAAAACCTACGAGCAGTACTTC.

About this clonotype itself: This may arise from a read error, as a much more abundant clone is one base away. The chain links TRBV7-2 to TRBJ1-2, with TRBD1 as a possible D gene (5 bases). V gave up 4 bases and J gave up 4 bases, with 10 bases separating them. The CDR3 sequence is 13 residues long. Germline CDR1 is SGHTA and CDR2 is FQGNSA. CDR3 sequence: CASSSIQGYGYTF. The DNA for the CDR3 is TGTGCCAGCAGCTCCATTCAGGGCTATGGCTACACCTTC.

V gene TRBV4-1 combines with J gene TRBJ2-3; TRBD1 matches 7 bases. This CDR3 region has 17 residues. The ends lost 0 bases at V and 6 bases at J; junction bases unmatched: 12. CDR1 is MGHRA and CDR2 is YSYEKL in the germline V gene. This CDR3 reads CASSQDFSQGVFDTQYF. CDR3 bases: TGCGCCAGCAGCCAAGACTTTTCTCAGGGGGTGTTTGATACGCAGTATTTT.

This sequence joins TRBV5-8 and TRBJ2-1, with D possibly being TRBD2 (6 bases). CDR3 size: 15 residues. Germline CDR1 reads SGHTS; CDR2 reads YDEGEE. Deletions cut 4 bases from V and 1 base from J, with 12 bases between. The CDR3 spells CASSGGTSSYNEQFF. The CDR3 DNA follows: TGTGCCAGCAGCGGGGGGACTTCTTCCTACAATGAGCAGTTCTTC.

This chain links TRBV4-2 with TRBJ2-1; 8 bases line up with TRBD1. CDR3 length: 17 amino acids. Trimming removed 4 bases from V and 0 bases from J; junction bases left unmatched: 8. The germline gives CDR1 LGHNA, CDR2 YNFKEQ. The CDR3: CASSPRTGTFSYNEQFF. The CDR3 bases are TGTGCCAGCAGCCCGAGGACAGGGACCTTCTCCTACAATGAGCAGTTCTTC.

Many counts were recorded for this clonotype. J is TRBJ2-1 and V is TRBV7-2; D gene ambiguous. Trimming pared 8 bases from V and 6 bases from J, leaving 2 bases between. The CDR3 length is 9 residues. Germline V lookup: CDR1 SGHTA, CDR2 FQGNSA. CDR3 nucleotides: TGTGCCAGCCCCAATGAGCAGTTCTTC. Its protein product is CASPNEQFF. Complete variable domain (other parts from reference TRBV7-2 and TRBJ2-1): GAGVSQSPSNKVTEKGKDVELRCDPISGHTALYWYRQSLGQGLEFLIYFQGNSAPDKSGLPSDRFSAERTGGSVSTLTIQRTQQEDSAVYLCASPNEQFFGPGTRLTVL.

This clonotype appeared a few times. This chain uses TRBV19 with TRBJ1-2; no firm D call. Trimming removed 5 bases from V and 4 bases from J, with 14 bases in between. The CDR3 is 14 amino acids. CDR1 is LNHDA, CDR2 SQIVND, per germline (reference sequence). This CDR3 reads CASSPAAGGYGYTF. The DNA of the CDR3 is TGTGCCAGTAGTCCGGCGGCGGGCGGCTATGGCTACACCTTC.

The chain employs TRBV19 and TRBJ1-2, with unresolved D. The CDR3 contains 15 residues. Per germline, CDR1 LNHDA and CDR2 SQIVND (reference sequence). Trimming stripped 2 bases from V and 5 bases from J, with 15 bases between. CDR3 sequence (DNA): TGTGCCAGTAGTATAATCCTAGGGTCCCGGTATGGCTACACCTTC. Amino acids: CASSIILGSRYGYTF.

The CDR3 here is CASRARANLPYEQYF. CDR3 nucleotides: TGTGCCAGCAGGGCTAGGGCGAACCTTCCCTACGAGCAGTACTTC. The gene calls are TRBV7-8 and TRBJ2-7; the D is unclear. This CDR3 is built from 15 residues. Between the trimmed V and J ends, which lost 6 bases and 2 bases, there was a span of 17 bases. Per germline, CDR1 SGHVS and CDR2 FQNEAQ. Using reference TRBV7-8 and TRBJ2-7 for the parts outside the CDR3, the full variable domain is GAGVSQSPRYKVAKRGQDVALRCDPISGHVSLFWYQQALGQGPEFLTYFQNEAQLDKSGLPSDRFFAERPEGSVSTLKIQRTQQEDSAVYLCASRARANLPYEQYFGPGTRLTVT.

This clonotype has more than one count but fewer than ten. The CDR3 region has the DNA TGTGCCAGCAGCCAACCGACTCGGGACAGGGGGCGAAGCACTGAAGCTTTCTTT. Its protein product is CASSQPTRDRGRSTEAFF. The chain couples TRBV3-1 to TRBJ1-1, with 12 bases lining up with TRBD1. The CDR3 loop spans 18 amino acids. The germline V gene encodes CDR1 LGHDT and CDR2 YNNKEL (reference sequence). V shed 2 bases, J shed 4 bases, and the junction held 11 bases outside the gene matches.

The V gene is TRBV4-2, the J gene TRBJ2-1; 14 nucleotides line up with TRBD2. CDR3 length: 18 residues. CDR1 and CDR2 (germline): LGHNA, YNFKEQ. J lost 4 bases, V lost 3 bases, and 8 bases had no gene match. This chain's CDR3 is CASSQTSGRAYGYNEQFF. As DNA, the CDR3 is TGTGCCAGCAGCCAGACTAGCGGGAGGGCCTATGGTTACAATGAGCAGTTCTTC.

V gene TRBV27 combines with J gene TRBJ2-7; 7 positions agree with TRBD1. This CDR3 is built from 15 residues. Per germline, CDR1 MNHEY and CDR2 SMNVEV (reference sequence). The trim removed 4 bases at V and 1 base at J, leaving 7 bases unmatched. CDR3 nucleotides: TGTGCCAGCAGTTCCCTCGGGACAGAGTCCTACGAGCAGTACTTC. This gives the protein CASSSLGTESYEQYF.

The chain is built from TRBV5-6 and TRBJ1-2; TRBD1 matches at 7 bases. CDR1 SGHDT and CDR2 YYEEEE come from the germline V gene. This CDR3 has 14 residues. Germline trimming cut 4 bases from V and 8 bases from J; bases unmatched to any gene: 11. The CDR3, as DNA: TGTGCCAGCAGCCCATCACCGACAGGGATCGGCTACACCTTC. Amino acid sequence: CASSPSPTGIGYTF.

This clonotype has ten or more counts. The chain uses TRBV7-2 and TRBJ2-7; 9 bases map to TRBD2. V dropped 1 base and J dropped 1; count of bases not matched to a gene: 5. The CDR3 runs 16 residues. CDR1 SGHTA and CDR2 FQGNSA come from the germline V gene. The CDR3 region is CASSLGQAGGSYEQYF. CDR3 nucleotides: TGTGCCAGCAGCTTAGGACAAGCGGGAGGTTCCTACGAGCAGTACTTC.

This clonotype occurred a few times. V and J are TRBV19 and TRBJ1-3; 8 bases align to TRBD1. This CDR3 spans 16 amino acids. The trim removed 6 bases at V and 0 bases at J, leaving 7 bases unmatched. Germline V lookup: CDR1 LNHDA, CDR2 SQIVND (reference sequence). The DNA for the CDR3 is TGTGCCAGTAGCCAAGGGACAGGTATCTCTGGAAACACCATATATTTT. It is translated as CASSQGTGISGNTIYF.

A few counts support this clonotype. V usage is TRBV7-9 and J usage is TRBJ1-1; 7 positions match TRBD1. After removal of 10 bases from V and 1 base from J, the junction contained 6 bases not matched to a gene. CDR1 is SEHNR, CDR2 FQNEAQ, per germline (reference sequence). The CDR3 extends over 13 amino acids. DNA for the CDR3: TGTGCCACCCAGACAGGGTGGAACACTGAAGCTTTCTTT. This codes for CATQTGWNTEAFF.